Below are 28 T cell receptor beta chains sequenced from a single sample in a study of OX40 agonist ivuxolimab in advanced cancers. Profiling relied on immunoSEQ multiplex PCR, and the TCRdb table lists in-frame clones only, not all of them. Here the sample spans around 70,000 clones, around 90% being singletons. Sequencing used CD4+ or CD8+ T cells sorted from blood, obtained in a trial of the OX40 agonist ivuxolimab. These receptor sequences come from an adult with an advanced solid tumor such as melanoma, head and neck, liver or kidney cancer.

This rearrangement joins TRBV4-1 to TRBJ1-1, with 8 nucleotides matching TRBD1. Germline trimming cut 1 base from V and 5 bases from J; bases unmatched to any gene: 3. In germline, CDR1 is MGHRA, CDR2 YSYEKL. The CDR3 is 14 residues long. CDR3 nucleotide sequence: TGCGCCAGCAGCCAAGTGGACAGGGAGACTGAAGCTTTCTTT. Its protein is CASSQVDRETEAFF.

The rearrangement links TRBV6-1 to TRBJ1-1; D is unclear. The CDR3 is 14 amino acids. The V and J ends lost 4 bases and 1 base respectively, with 10 bases between them. The germline gives CDR1 MNHNS, CDR2 SASEGT. CDR3 nucleotide sequence: TGTGCCAGCAGTGTTCCGGGTGAGAACACTGAAGCTTTCTTT. It codes for CASSVPGENTEAFF.

V and J are TRBV27 and TRBJ2-3; D is undetermined. Germline-derived CDR1 and CDR2 are MNHEY and SMNVEV (reference sequence). V lost 10 bases, J lost 6 bases, and 14 bases lay in between. This CDR3 spans 12 amino acids. The chain's CDR3 is CATSYFGDTQYF. The CDR3 nucleotides read TGTGCCACCTCTTATTTCGGTGATACGCAGTATTTT.

V and J are TRBV5-6 and TRBJ2-1; 9 nucleotides line up with TRBD2. Germline V lookup: CDR1 SGHDT, CDR2 YYEEEE. The CDR3 totals 15 residues. The junction had 3 bases not matched to a gene; V was cut back by 3 bases and J by 2 bases. The CDR3 bases are TGTGCCAGCAGCTATAGCGGGGGTGCCTACAATGAGCAGTTCTTC. It specifies CASSYSGGAYNEQFF.

This chain links TRBV14 with TRBJ2-1, with TRBD1 as a possible D gene (6 bases). The CDR3 has 15 residues. Germline CDR1 reads SGHDN; CDR2 reads FVKESK. The V end was cut by 0 bases, the J end by 6 bases, with 12 bases between. CDR3 sequence (DNA): TGTGCCAGCAGCCAAGAAACAGGGACCCTCAATGAGCAGTTCTTC. Translating it yields CASSQETGTLNEQFF.

The rearrangement links TRBV5-1 to TRBJ2-2; D is perhaps TRBD2 (6 bases). The CDR3 contains 17 residues. Germline V gene lookup returns CDR1 SGHRS and CDR2 YFSETQ. The V end was cut by 4 bases, the J end by 0 bases, with 16 bases between. CDR3 residues: CASSPSSGLPNTGELFF. The CDR3 bases are TGCGCCAGCAGCCCCTCGAGCGGGCTTCCGAACACCGGGGAGCTGTTTTTT. Using reference TRBV5-1 and TRBJ2-2 for the parts outside the CDR3, the full variable domain is KAGVTQTPRYLIKTRGQQVTLSCSPISGHRSVSWYQQTPGQGLQFLFEYFSETQRNKGNFPGRFSGRQFSNSRSEMNVSTLELGDSALYLCASSPSSGLPNTGELFFGEGSRLTVL.

This sequence joins TRBV28 and TRBJ2-7; 8 nucleotides match TRBD2. CDR1 is MDHEN and CDR2 is SYDVKM in the germline V gene. This CDR3 has 16 residues. The V segment lost 5 bases and the J segment 0 bases; nucleotides outside the gene matches: 9. The CDR3 spells CASSGGWREVSYEQYF. In nucleotides, the CDR3 is TGTGCCAGCAGTGGTGGGTGGCGGGAGGTCTCCTACGAGCAGTACTTC. The variable domain in full, completed from reference TRBV28 and TRBJ2-7, reads DVKVTQSSRYLVKRTGEKVFLECVQDMDHENMFWYRQDPGLGLRLIYFSYDVKMKEKGDIPEGYSVSREKKERFSLILESASTNQTSMYLCASSGGWREVSYEQYFGPGTRLTVT.

The rearrangement links TRBV7-8 to TRBJ2-1; D might be TRBD2 (6 bases). Per the germline V gene, CDR1 is SGHVS and CDR2 is FQNEAQ. The CDR3 length is 17 residues. Between the trimmed V and J ends, which lost 3 bases and 5 bases, there was a span of 20 bases. The CDR3 nucleotides read TGTGCCAGCAGCTTCTACCCGCGGGGTACGTATAACAATGAGCAGTTCTTC. Encoded protein: CASSFYPRGTYNNEQFF. The full variable domain, with the rest looked up from reference TRBV7-8 and TRBJ2-1, is GAGVSQSPRYKVAKRGQDVALRCDPISGHVSLFWYQQALGQGPEFLTYFQNEAQLDKSGLPSDRFFAERPEGSVSTLKIQRTQQEDSAVYLCASSFYPRGTYNNEQFFGPGTRLTVL.

The chain uses TRBV6-5 and TRBJ1-3; possible D gene TRBD1, 6 bases. Germline V lookup: CDR1 MNHEY, CDR2 SVGAGI. The CDR3 covers 15 residues. The V end lost 5 bases, the J end lost 4 bases, and 15 bases lay between the germline ends. The CDR3 is CASSAQGVGGNTIYF. The CDR3 DNA is TGTGCCAGCAGTGCACAGGGAGTGGGGGGAAACACCATATATTTT.

This clone was seen only a few times. CDR3 sequence: CASSPPGTYEQYF. DNA of the CDR3: TGCGCCAGCAGCCCTCCCGGGACCTACGAGCAGTACTTC. The chain couples TRBV4-1 to TRBJ2-7; the D gene is possibly TRBD2 (5 bases). Germline CDR1 MGHRA, CDR2 YSYEKL. CDR3 length equals 13 residues. Trimming took 4 bases from V and 2 from J, leaving 9 bases between them.

This chain links TRBV7-8 with TRBJ2-7; the D is unclear. With 4 bases removed from V and 3 bases from J, the gap between germline ends came to 13 bases. Germline-derived CDR1 and CDR2 are SGHVS and FQNEAQ. The CDR3 has 14 residues. CDR3 sequence: CASSSNPLGYEQYF. In DNA, the CDR3 is TGTGCCAGCAGCTCAAACCCCCTGGGCTACGAGCAGTACTTC.

The chain combines TRBV9 with TRBJ2-1, with TRBD2 matching over 7 bases. Looked up from germline, CDR1 is SGDLS and CDR2 is YYNGEE. CDR3 length equals 13 residues. V gave up 1 base and J gave up 9 bases; unmatched junction bases: 4. DNA for the CDR3: TGTGCCAGCAGCGTATCGGGGACTATTGAGCAGTTCTTC. This translates into CASSVSGTIEQFF.

This chain links TRBV7-9 with TRBJ2-1; D not certain. The germline V gene encodes CDR1 SEHNR and CDR2 FQNEAQ (reference sequence). V gave up 4 bases and J gave up 15 bases, with 13 bases separating them. The CDR3 has 11 residues. CDR3 sequence (DNA): TGTGCCAGCAGCTCCACGTCGCCAGGGTTCTTC. This encodes CASSSTSPGFF. Supplemented by reference TRBV7-9 and TRBJ2-1, the full variable domain reads DTGVSQNPRHKITKRGQNVTFRCDPISEHNRLYWYRQTLGQGPEFLTYFQNEAQLEKSRLLSDRFSAERPKGSFSTLEIQRTEQGDSAMYLCASSSTSPGFFGPGTRLTVL.

This chain uses TRBV7-6 with TRBJ2-7, with D perhaps TRBD1 (5 bases). Germline V gene data show CDR1 as SGHVS and CDR2 as FNYEAQ. The V end lost 1 base, the J end lost 1 base, and 11 bases lay between the germline ends. The CDR3 length is 15 residues. The CDR3 sequence is CASSLGAGPSYEQYF. The CDR3 DNA sequence: TGTGCCAGCAGCTTAGGGGCAGGGCCTTCCTACGAGCAGTACTTC.

This chain connects TRBV4-1 to TRBJ1-2; D perhaps matches TRBD1 (6 bases). Germline values: CDR1 MGHRA, CDR2 YSYEKL. V shed 0 bases and J shed 2 bases, with 16 bases lying between them. The CDR3 spans 17 residues. CDR3 sequence: CASSQEGGGRTNYGYTF. CDR3 nucleotides: TGCGCCAGCAGCCAAGAAGGGGGAGGGAGGACAAACTATGGCTACACCTTC.

The chain recombines TRBV7-9 with TRBJ2-5; 7 bases are a match to TRBD1. J lost 4 bases, V lost 4 bases, and 3 bases had no gene match. Germline-derived CDR1 and CDR2 are SEHNR and FQNEAQ (reference sequence). This CDR3 has 13 residues. This CDR3 is CASSYRGVETQYF. CDR3 in DNA: TGTGCCAGCAGCTACAGGGGTGTAGAGACCCAGTACTTC.

The chain has TRBV7-9 and TRBJ1-1; TRBD1 might be the D (5 bases). Looked up from germline, CDR1 is SEHNR and CDR2 is FQNEAQ (reference sequence). V was clipped by 5 bases and J by 3 bases, with 13 bases between them. The CDR3 runs to 14 residues. The CDR3 loop reads CASSRTSGYTEAFF. The CDR3 DNA follows: TGTGCCAGCAGCCGTACCTCAGGGTACACTGAAGCTTTCTTT.

The chain uses TRBV28 and TRBJ1-1; 8 bases map to TRBD1. The CDR3 has 14 residues. Trimming removed 5 bases from V and 1 base from J; junction bases left unmatched: 3. The V gene's germline CDR1 is MDHEN and CDR2 SYDVKM. CDR3 bases: TGTGCCAGCAGTCTGGGACAGGCGAACACTGAAGCTTTCTTT. Translating it yields CASSLGQANTEAFF.

This clone was counted once. V usage is TRBV6-1 and J usage is TRBJ2-7; TRBD2 might be the D (5 bases). V was pared by 6 bases and J by 4 bases, with 7 bases between. CDR1 and CDR2 (germline): MNHNS, SASEGT. The CDR3 is 11 amino acids. In DNA, the CDR3 is TGTGCCAGCAGGGGAGATTACGAGCAGTACTTC. Encoded protein: CASRGDYEQYF.

V is TRBV29-1 and J is TRBJ1-1, with a tentative D call TRBD1 (5 bases). The CDR3 length is 14 residues. Germline CDR1 is SQVTM and CDR2 is ANQGSEA. Trimming took 7 bases from V and 6 from J, leaving 21 bases between them. The CDR3 nucleotides read TGCAGCGCACATAACGCCAGGGTCTTCCCTGAAGCTTTCTTT. Encoded protein: CSAHNARVFPEAFF.

V and J are TRBV6-5 and TRBJ2-7; possibly TRBD1 or TRBD2 for D (5 bases each). The germline CDR1 and CDR2 sequences are MNHEY and SVGAGI. V lost 0 bases and J 2 bases, leaving 8 bases between the germline ends. The CDR3 runs to 14 residues. The CDR3 region is CASSYSGGPYEQYF. CDR3 coding DNA: TGTGCCAGCAGTTACTCTGGGGGTCCCTACGAGCAGTACTTC.

V and J are TRBV10-3 and TRBJ2-2; TRBD1 matches at 11 bases. Per germline, CDR1 ENHRY and CDR2 SYGVKD. V shed 5 bases and J 5 bases; nucleotides not matched to a gene: 10. The CDR3 sequence is 17 residues long. CDR3 amino acids: CAISWTGGDLGTGELFF. CDR3 in DNA: TGTGCCATCAGTTGGACAGGGGGCGATTTGGGGACCGGGGAGCTGTTTTTT.

V and J are TRBV6-1 and TRBJ2-7; 7 nucleotides match TRBD1. Germline assignment: CDR1 MNHNS and CDR2 SASEGT. This CDR3 comprises 15 residues. The ends lost 1 base at V and 4 bases at J; junction bases unmatched: 7. CDR3 coding DNA: TGTGCCAGCAGTGAAGGGCCCCAACAGGGGTACGAGCAGTACTTC. Translated: CASSEGPQQGYEQYF.

The rearrangement uses TRBV4-1 and TRBJ1-1; 7 bases line up with TRBD1. Germline trimming cut 1 base from V and 3 bases from J; bases unmatched to any gene: 5. Germline-derived CDR1 and CDR2 are MGHRA and YSYEKL. The CDR3 spans 15 residues. This chain's CDR3 is CASSQARGLDTEAFF. In nucleotides, the CDR3 is TGCGCCAGCAGCCAAGCCAGGGGGTTAGACACTGAAGCTTTCTTT.

This clone was seen once. This chain uses TRBV6-1 with TRBJ1-3; no clear D gene. V was shortened by 5 bases and J by 0 bases, with 11 bases between the two germline ends. The CDR3 is made up of 15 amino acids. Germline V gene sequence: CDR1 MNHNS, CDR2 SASEGT. As DNA, the CDR3 is TGTGCCAGCAGTAGTTGGACGCTCTCTGGAAACACCATATATTTT. Residues: CASSSWTLSGNTIYF.

This clone was observed a handful of times. The rearrangement joins TRBV5-1 to TRBJ1-1; 8 positions agree with TRBD1. This CDR3 has 14 amino acids. The V segment lost 3 bases and the J segment 1 base; nucleotides outside the gene matches: 2. In germline, CDR1 is SGHRS, CDR2 YFSETQ. CDR3 coding DNA: TGCGCCAGCAGCTCCGGGACAGGGAACACTGAAGCTTTCTTT. Its protein is CASSSGTGNTEAFF.

The chain is built from TRBV4-3 and TRBJ2-7, with 10 nucleotides matching TRBD1. Per germline, CDR1 LGHNA and CDR2 YSLEER. V dropped 5 bases and J dropped 2; count of bases not matched to a gene: 3. This CDR3 is 14 amino acids long. The CDR3 DNA is TGCGCCAGCAGCGCCGGGACAGGGGCCTACGAGCAGTACTTC. Translating it yields CASSAGTGAYEQYF.

This chain connects TRBV19 to TRBJ2-5, with 8 bases identical to TRBD2. Germline V gene sequence: CDR1 LNHDA, CDR2 SQIVND (reference sequence). The CDR3 is made up of 16 amino acids. J lost 4 bases, V lost 5 bases, and 12 bases had no gene match. Here the CDR3 reads CASSSSTRGARETQYF. In DNA, the CDR3 is TGTGCCAGTAGTTCCTCCACGCGGGGGGCGAGAGAGACCCAGTACTTC.